A single sample is the source of the 17 T cell receptor beta chains below, sequenced in a study of naive and memory T cell subsets. Amplification of ligated cDNA took four PCR rounds with SP2 and nested alpha and beta constant primers. TCRdb called the 5' RACE reads again in MiXCR, with one record for every CDR3 protein. The repertoire has roughly 62,000 distinct CDR3 sequences, over 7% of them found once; the top ten carry around 9.7%. TCR cDNA received a 3' ligated oligonucleotide that carried a UMI. The receptor source for this set is a male donor in good health.

In its sample, this clonotype was seen many times. The J gene is TRBJ1-1, the V gene TRBV20-1; 8 bases agree with TRBD1. Germline assignment: CDR1 DFQATT and CDR2 SNEGSKA (reference sequence). This CDR3 is 14 amino acids long. J lost 3 bases, V lost 4 bases, and 7 bases had no gene match. The CDR3 here is CSATGGDLDTEAFF. CDR3 sequence (DNA): TGCAGTGCTACAGGGGGCGATTTGGACACTGAAGCTTTCTTT.

This clonotype showed up many times. The chain links TRBV4-2 to TRBJ2-1; 13 bases are shared with TRBD2. Germline V gene sequence: CDR1 LGHNA, CDR2 YNFKEQ. The CDR3 length is 16 residues. V lost 5 bases to trimming and J lost 8 bases; unmatched junction nucleotides: 9. The CDR3 protein is CASSDGTSGMIYEQFF. DNA of the CDR3: TGTGCCAGCAGCGACGGGACTAGCGGGATGATCTATGAGCAGTTCTTC.

This clonotype occurred many times. The V gene is TRBV6-5, the J gene TRBJ2-2; TRBD2 is a possible D gene (5 bases). Germline loops: CDR1 MNHEY, CDR2 SVGAGI. The CDR3 extends over 15 amino acids. The V end was cut by 6 bases, the J end by 0 bases, with 11 bases between. The CDR3 nucleotides read TGTGCCAGCAGACCGGGATCTTCGAACACCGGGGAGCTGTTTTTT. Translating it yields CASRPGSSNTGELFF.

The V gene is TRBV18, the J gene TRBJ1-1; TRBD1 matches 7 bases. Germline V lookup: CDR1 KGHSH, CDR2 LQKENI. The CDR3 is made up of 15 amino acids. Trimming at V came to 3 bases and at J to 5 bases, leaving 9 bases not matched to a gene. The CDR3 loop is CASSPRGTDLTEAFF. CDR3 nucleotides: TGTGCCAGCTCACCTAGAGGGACAGACTTAACTGAAGCTTTCTTT.

This clonotype was counted ten times or more. The chain employs TRBV2 and TRBJ2-5; TRBD1 aligns across 7 bases. This CDR3 comprises 16 residues. V dropped 2 bases and J dropped 3; count of bases not matched to a gene: 9. The germline gives CDR1 SNHLY, CDR2 FYNNEI. CDR3 loop: CASSEWAGDSKETQYF. The CDR3 DNA sequence: TGTGCCAGCAGTGAATGGGCAGGGGACAGCAAAGAGACCCAGTACTTC.

This clonotype was counted only a few times. The chain has TRBV2 and TRBJ2-7; the D call may be TRBD1 or TRBD2 (5 bases each). The CDR3 runs to 13 residues. CDR1 and CDR2 (germline): SNHLY, FYNNEI. V lost 8 bases to trimming and J lost 0 bases, with 11 bases between them. CDR3 sequence (DNA): TGTGCCAGCCAGGGACGTCTCTCCTACGAGCAGTACTTC. Translation gives CASQGRLSYEQYF.

In this sample, this clonotype turned up many times. The V gene is TRBV9, the J gene TRBJ2-5; TRBD2 is a possible D gene (7 bases). In germline, CDR1 is SGDLS, CDR2 YYNGEE. Trimming removed 3 bases from V and 1 base from J, with 19 bases in between. The CDR3 is made up of 17 amino acids. CDR3 nucleotides: TGTGCCAGCAGCGGCAGGGGAGGGGCGGGCACCCAAGAGACCCAGTACTTC. Protein sequence: CASSGRGGAGTQETQYF.

This rearrangement joins TRBV4-1 to TRBJ2-3; no firm D call. The germline V and J ends were trimmed by 6 bases and 4 bases, with 11 bases remaining between them. The CDR3 length is 13 residues. Germline V gene sequence: CDR1 MGHRA, CDR2 YSYEKL. In nucleotides, the CDR3 is TGCGCCAGCAGGTTTACTACCGCAGATACGCAGTATTTT. Amino acid sequence: CASRFTTADTQYF.

Regarding this clonotype: A much larger clone lies one base from this, so it may be a read error. The chain has TRBV5-1 and TRBJ2-5; weak D call: TRBD1 (6 bases). Germline lookup yields CDR1 SGHRS and CDR2 YFSETQ. This CDR3 spans 13 amino acids. DNA of the CDR3: TGCGCCAGCATCTTGGGGGCTGGGGAGACCCAGTACTTC. Amino acids: CASILGAGETQYF.

This clonotype was seen a few times. The chain combines TRBV19 with TRBJ1-1; D is ambiguous. This CDR3 region has 13 residues. The V gene's germline CDR1 is LNHDA and CDR2 SQIVND (reference sequence). The V and J ends lost 3 bases and 3 bases respectively, with 8 bases between them. The CDR3 DNA is TGTGCCAGTAGTATCTCCCGGGACACTGAAGCTTTCTTT. Its translation: CASSISRDTEAFF.

V gene TRBV5-1 combines with J gene TRBJ2-3, with 10 nucleotides matching TRBD2. Trimming took 4 bases from V and 2 from J; bases not matched to a gene: 4. This CDR3 has 15 residues. Germline loops: CDR1 SGHRS, CDR2 YFSETQ. The CDR3 DNA sequence: TGCGCCAGCAGCCCACTAGCGGGGCACACAGATACGCAGTATTTT. It is translated as CASSPLAGHTDTQYF.

The table lists this clonotype with many counts. V is TRBV5-1 and J is TRBJ2-7, with 8 bases fitting TRBD2. The germline gives CDR1 SGHRS, CDR2 YFSETQ. This CDR3 comprises 15 residues. V lost 6 bases to trimming and J lost 2 bases; unmatched junction nucleotides: 10. The CDR3 nucleotides read TGCGCCAGCACCCCATCGGGGGGGCGTGCCTACGAGCAGTACTTC. Its protein is CASTPSGGRAYEQYF.

Concerning this clonotype itself: Being one base from a much bigger clone, this may be a read error. The V and J genes are TRBV20-1 and TRBJ2-7, with unresolved D. Germline loops: CDR1 DFQATT, CDR2 SNEGSKA (reference sequence). The CDR3 sequence is 13 residues long. Trimming left V 0 bases short and J 6 bases short, with 12 bases between. DNA for the CDR3: TGCAGTGCTAGAGATACGATGGCCTCCGAGCAGTACTTC. It translates to CSARDTMASEQYF.

This clonotype has ten or more counts. The genes are TRBV25-1 and TRBJ1-6; D is uncertain. Trimming took off 0 bases at V and 7 bases at J, with 7 bases between the two ends. CDR1 and CDR2 (germline): MGHDK, SYGVNS. This CDR3 comprises 14 residues. CDR3 sequence: CASSEYLPNSPLHF. As DNA, the CDR3 is TGTGCCAGCAGTGAATATTTACCAAATTCACCCCTCCACTTT. The entire variable domain, with the rest obtained from reference TRBV25-1 and TRBJ1-6, is as follows: EADIYQTPRYLVIGTGKKITLECSQTMGHDKMYWYQQDPGMELHLIHYSYGVNSTEKGDLSSESTVSRIRTEHFPLTLESARPSHTSQYLCASSEYLPNSPLHFGNGTRLTVT.

In the case of this clonotype: It may be a read error: a sequence one base away is much more abundant. The V and J genes are TRBV5-1 and TRBJ2-1; TRBD2 matches at 8 bases. The CDR3 runs to 13 residues. Germline-derived CDR1 and CDR2 are SGHRS and YFSETQ. Here the CDR3 reads CANSRTSRNEQFF. CDR3 bases: TGCGCCAACAGCCGGACTAGCAGAAATGAGCAGTTCTTC. Filled out from reference TRBV5-1 and TRBJ2-1, the complete variable domain reads KAGVTQTPRYLIKTRGQQVTLSCSPISGHRSVSWYQQTPGQGLQFLFEYFSETQRNKGNFPGRFSGRQFSNSRSEMNVSTLELGDSALYLCANSRTSRNEQFFGPGTRLTVL.

The V gene is TRBV3-1, the J gene TRBJ1-2; D gene uncertain. V was trimmed by 1 base and J by 1 base, leaving 13 bases between them. From germline, CDR1 is LGHDT and CDR2 YNNKEL (reference sequence). CDR3 length: 16 amino acids. The CDR3 sequence is CASSQGPINFNYGYTF. CDR3 nucleotide sequence: TGTGCCAGCAGCCAAGGACCCATTAACTTTAACTATGGCTACACCTTC. Full variable domain (outside the CDR3, taken from reference TRBV3-1 and TRBJ1-2): DTAVSQTPKYLVTQMGNDKSIKCEQNLGHDTMYWYKQDSKKFLKIMFSYNNKELIINETVPNRFSPKSPDKAHLNLHINSLELGDSAVYFCASSQGPINFNYGYTFGSGTRLTVV.

This clonotype has at least ten counts. The chain employs TRBV29-1 and TRBJ2-1; the match to TRBD2 covers 8 bases. Germline CDR1 reads SQVTM; CDR2 reads ANQGSEA. Trimming removed 7 bases from V and 4 bases from J; junction bases left unmatched: 3. This CDR3 spans 12 amino acids. The CDR3 loop reads CSAGGGYNEQFF. The CDR3 coding sequence is TGCAGCGCGGGGGGGGGTTACAATGAGCAGTTCTTC.